The entry below gives a single T cell receptor (beta chain) sequence along with its context. The antigen remains unidentified. The sample originates from a study of cytomegalovirus exposure and HLA in healthy donors. Study conclusions and caveats: The study recorded 160 or so TCR beta chains that were cytomegalovirus-associated.

Primers: 60 Vbeta forward and 13 Jbeta reverse. Sequencing used immunoSEQ multiplex PCR; TCRdb keeps in-frame clones, though not all of them. There are 150,000 to 200,000 clones in the sample; roughly four fifths occur only once, and around 5% lies in the top ten. The CDR3 runs to 15 residues. Germline V lookup: CDR1 ENHRY, CDR2 SYGVKD. V was pared by 0 bases and J by 4 bases, with 3 bases of the junction left unmatched. J is TRBJ2-5 and V is TRBV10-3, with 9 bases matching TRBD1. Sequencing input: PBMCs. This TCR was recovered from a girl under 18 in good health and CMV-seropositive. The chain's CDR3 is CAISESGTGRETQYF. In nucleotides, the CDR3 is TGTGCCATCAGTGAGTCAGGGACAGGGAGAGAGACCCAGTACTTC.